A single sample gave rise to the 28 T cell receptor beta chains below, sequenced in a study of technical replicates of blood from a handful of donors (dated by TCRdb to the late 2010s). The library was made by the immunoSEQ multiplex PCR assay. Sourced from immuneACCESS, this table was stored by TCRdb with only in-frame sequences that have V and J called. A share of the clones is absent; for the studies checked, an unresolved V gene accounts for under half, and the remainder has no known explanation. In this sample the table shows about 44,000 clones, 96% of which occur a single time. Approximately 0.35% of the sample comes from the top ten. Sequenced material: T cells isolated from PBMCs. The receptors derive from a human donor in good health.

In this sample, this clone turned up once. This sequence joins TRBV28 and TRBJ2-3, with TRBD1 identical over 9 bases. The CDR3 runs 16 residues. Germline lookup yields CDR1 MDHEN and CDR2 SYDVKM. Unmatched junction bases numbered 10, after V lost 5 bases and J lost 4 bases. In DNA, the CDR3 is TGTGCCAGCAGTCTCCGGACAGGGGCCGTGGCAGATACGCAGTATTTT. It specifies CASSLRTGAVADTQYF.

This sequence joins TRBV28 and TRBJ2-5; 9 bases are shared with TRBD2. Germline V gives CDR1 MDHEN, CDR2 SYDVKM. The CDR3 has 14 amino acids. The V segment lost 5 bases and the J segment 6 bases; nucleotides outside the gene matches: 7. The CDR3 DNA sequence: TGTGCCAGCAGTCATCTAGCGGGACCAAAGACCCAGTACTTC. It codes for CASSHLAGPKTQYF.

J is TRBJ1-5 and V is TRBV5-6, with D perhaps matching TRBD1 (5 bases). CDR1 is SGHDT and CDR2 is YYEEEE in the germline V gene. This CDR3 spans 13 amino acids. Trimming took off 5 bases at V and 5 bases at J, with 11 bases between the two ends. The CDR3 loop is CASSLGVDQPQHF. For the CDR3, the DNA is TGTGCCAGCAGTCTAGGGGTAGATCAGCCCCAGCATTTT.

This clone was found once. The rearrangement uses TRBV20-1 and TRBJ2-7, with TRBD1 matching over 8 bases. The V and J ends lost 6 bases and 4 bases, in that order; junction bases with no gene match: 2. Germline V gene data show CDR1 as DFQATT and CDR2 as SNEGSKA (reference sequence). The CDR3 sequence is 11 residues long. The CDR3 region has the DNA TGCAGTGCGAGACAGGGGTACGAGCAGTACTTC. Its translation: CSARQGYEQYF.

The V gene is TRBV6-6, the J gene TRBJ2-7, with 7 bases aligning to TRBD1. V dropped 2 bases and J dropped 4; count of bases not matched to a gene: 2. Germline V gene sequence: CDR1 MNHNY, CDR2 SVGAGI (reference sequence). The CDR3 extends over 13 amino acids. CDR3 region: CASSYRGQYEQYF. CDR3 in DNA: TGTGCCAGCAGTTACCGGGGACAGTACGAGCAGTACTTC.

The chain combines TRBV30 with TRBJ1-1; 7 bases align to TRBD1. The V gene end was trimmed by 4 bases and the J gene end by 1 base; junction bases not matched to a gene: 0. Germline CDR1 GTSNPN, CDR2 SVGIG (reference sequence). The CDR3 has 12 amino acids. CDR3 coding DNA: TGTGCCTGGAACAGGGGGAACACTGAAGCTTTCTTT. Translated: CAWNRGNTEAFF.

The chain carries TRBV6-5 and TRBJ2-1; TRBD2 aligns across 11 bases. Germline CDR1 is MNHEY and CDR2 is SVGAGI. CDR3 length equals 14 residues. The V and J ends lost 5 bases and 5 bases, in that order; junction bases with no gene match: 2. The CDR3 reads CASSEGLADNEQFF. The DNA of the CDR3 is TGTGCCAGCAGTGAGGGACTAGCGGACAATGAGCAGTTCTTC.

V usage is TRBV6-1 and J usage is TRBJ1-2, with 10 bases lining up with TRBD1. Germline lookup yields CDR1 MNHNS and CDR2 SASEGT. Trimming cost V 2 bases and J 4 bases; bases outside gene matches: 10. CDR3 size: 17 residues. CDR3 sequence (DNA): TGTGCCAGCAGTGAAACCGGGACAGGGGCGTTCGGCTATGGCTACACCTTC. It encodes CASSETGTGAFGYGYTF.

The chain combines TRBV4-3 with TRBJ1-1; 8 bases are shared with TRBD1. CDR1 is LGHNA and CDR2 is YSLEER in the germline V gene. Trimming removed 6 bases from V and 4 bases from J; junction bases left unmatched: 13. This CDR3 region has 16 residues. CDR3 sequence (DNA): TGCGCCAGCAGTCCTGCCATAGACAGGGGAGTCACTGAAGCTTTCTTT. Translating gives CASSPAIDRGVTEAFF.

The V gene is TRBV6-5, the J gene TRBJ1-5; D possibly corresponds to TRBD1 (5 bases). The CDR3 is 15 residues long. The V end lost 6 bases, the J end lost 3 bases, and 15 bases lay between the germline ends. Germline V gene sequence: CDR1 MNHEY, CDR2 SVGAGI. The CDR3: CASRPIDRFNQPQHF. The CDR3 DNA follows: TGTGCCAGCAGACCAATCGACAGATTCAATCAGCCCCAGCATTTT.

The genes are TRBV27 and TRBJ2-7; a weak D match, TRBD2 (5 bases). This CDR3 spans 15 amino acids. The V end was cut by 3 bases, the J end by 1 base, with 13 bases between. Germline V gene data show CDR1 as MNHEY and CDR2 as SMNVEV (reference sequence). As DNA, the CDR3 is TGTGCCAGCAGTTTTGAGGGAGTACTTTCCTACGAGCAGTACTTC. This codes for CASSFEGVLSYEQYF.

This clone was detected only once. V is TRBV18 and J is TRBJ1-1; 7 bases match TRBD1. Germline V gene data show CDR1 as KGHSH and CDR2 as LQKENI. The CDR3 has 17 amino acids. With V trimmed by 3 bases and J by 2 bases, 12 bases remained unmatched. The CDR3, as DNA: TGTGCCAGCTCACCTGACAGGGTGTTTGGGGCAAACACTGAAGCTTTCTTT. This translates into CASSPDRVFGANTEAFF.

The genes are TRBV4-2 and TRBJ2-3, with D perhaps matching TRBD2 (5 bases). The CDR3 is 14 amino acids. Between the trimmed V and J ends, which lost 4 bases and 1 base, there was a span of 9 bases. Germline V gives CDR1 LGHNA, CDR2 YNFKEQ. DNA of the CDR3: TGTGCCAGCAGCCCTACTAGAGGCACAGATACGCAGTATTTT. It encodes CASSPTRGTDTQYF.

The chain has TRBV6-5 and TRBJ2-7; 11 positions match TRBD2. The germline CDR1 and CDR2 sequences are MNHEY and SVGAGI. The CDR3 consists of 15 residues. V gave up 4 bases and J gave up 6 bases; unmatched junction bases: 8. The chain's CDR3 is CASSSDSGRAFEQYF. The CDR3 DNA reads TGTGCCAGCAGTTCCGATAGCGGGAGGGCCTTCGAGCAGTACTTC.

This rearrangement joins TRBV7-9 to TRBJ2-1, with 7 bases that match TRBD2. Germline V gives CDR1 SEHNR, CDR2 FQNEAQ (reference sequence). The V and J ends lost 4 bases and 4 bases, in that order; junction bases with no gene match: 10. The CDR3 runs to 16 residues. CDR3 sequence (DNA): TGTGCCAGCAGCTCTAAAGAGCGGGAAATGTACAATGAGCAGTTCTTC. Residues: CASSSKEREMYNEQFF.

The gene calls are TRBV29-1 and TRBJ1-2; 7 bases map to TRBD1. V lost 2 bases to trimming and J lost 0 bases; unmatched junction nucleotides: 18. Germline CDR1 reads SQVTM; CDR2 reads ANQGSEA. The CDR3 covers 19 residues. The CDR3 is CSVEFSIPDRRVSNYGYTF. CDR3 in DNA: TGCAGCGTTGAATTCAGTATTCCGGACAGGAGAGTCTCTAACTATGGCTACACCTTC.

The chain uses TRBV13 and TRBJ2-1; a weak D match, TRBD1 (6 bases). Between the trimmed V and J ends, which lost 5 bases and 5 bases, there was a span of 13 bases. The CDR3 is 14 amino acids. The germline V gene encodes CDR1 PRHDT and CDR2 FYEKMQ (reference sequence). For the CDR3, the DNA is TGTGCCAGCAGCCAAAGTAACAGGGACAATGAGCAGTTCTTC. Translated: CASSQSNRDNEQFF.

The chain combines TRBV7-2 with TRBJ2-1; 7 nucleotides align to TRBD1. The V segment lost 5 bases and the J segment 3 bases; nucleotides outside the gene matches: 7. Germline CDR1 SGHTA, CDR2 FQGNSA. The CDR3 totals 15 residues. In DNA, the CDR3 is TGTGCCAGCAGCGCCACAGGGGAAGGCTACAATGAGCAGTTCTTC. Protein sequence: CASSATGEGYNEQFF. Variable domain in full (rest from reference TRBV7-2 and TRBJ2-1): GAGVSQSPSNKVTEKGKDVELRCDPISGHTALYWYRQSLGQGLEFLIYFQGNSAPDKSGLPSDRFSAERTGGSVSTLTIQRTQQEDSAVYLCASSATGEGYNEQFFGPGTRLTVL.

This chain joins TRBV7-9 and TRBJ2-4; TRBD1 is a possible D gene (5 bases). The CDR3 has 14 amino acids. Per germline, CDR1 SEHNR and CDR2 FQNEAQ (reference sequence). Deletions cut 0 bases from V and 6 bases from J, with 9 bases between. In DNA, the CDR3 is TGTGCCAGCAGCTTAGCCAGGGAAATAAACATTCAGTACTTC. Translation gives CASSLAREINIQYF.

The chain recombines TRBV2 with TRBJ1-5; maybe TRBD1 (5 bases). The CDR3 is 15 residues long. CDR1 is SNHLY, CDR2 FYNNEI, per germline. Trimming took 3 bases from V and 2 from J, leaving 11 bases between them. The CDR3 bases are TGTGCCAGCAGTGACACGGGGGTAGGCAATCAGCCCCAGCATTTT. This encodes CASSDTGVGNQPQHF.

V is TRBV6-1 and J is TRBJ1-1, with a possible D match to TRBD1 (6 bases). CDR3 length: 13 residues. Trimming removed 5 bases from V and 4 bases from J, with 11 bases in between. CDR1 and CDR2 (germline): MNHNS, SASEGT. This CDR3 is CASSRRGGTEAFF. For the CDR3, the DNA is TGTGCCAGCAGTCGGAGGGGGGGCACTGAAGCTTTCTTT.

V is TRBV5-1 and J is TRBJ1-1, with TRBD1 matching 11 bases. Germline V gene lookup returns CDR1 SGHRS and CDR2 YFSETQ. The CDR3 has 18 residues. The junction had 16 bases not matched to a gene; V was cut back by 4 bases and J by 5 bases. The CDR3 reads CASSLLTAGTGGITEAFF. The CDR3 coding sequence is TGCGCCAGCAGCCTTCTAACAGCCGGGACAGGGGGTATTACTGAAGCTTTCTTT.

The rearrangement links TRBV18 to TRBJ2-7; D gene unclear. Germline CDR1 and CDR2: KGHSH and LQKENI. V was cut by 6 bases and J by 6 bases, with 12 bases left in between. CDR3 length: 12 residues. CDR3 bases: TGTGCCAGCTCCCCTACTACGGGCGAGCAGTACTTC. It codes for CASSPTTGEQYF. The full variable domain, with the rest looked up from reference TRBV18 and TRBJ2-7, is NAGVMQNPRHLVRRRGQEARLRCSPMKGHSHVYWYRQLPEEGLKFMVYLQKENIIDESGMPKERFSAEFPKEGPSILRIQQVVRGDSAAYFCASSPTTGEQYFGPGTRLTVT.

The chain joins TRBV27 to TRBJ1-1; D perhaps matches TRBD1 (5 bases). This CDR3 is 15 amino acids long. The V gene's germline CDR1 is MNHEY and CDR2 SMNVEV (reference sequence). The V end lost 5 bases, the J end lost 0 bases, and 13 bases lay between the germline ends. This chain's CDR3 is CASSPETAMNTEAFF. The CDR3 coding sequence is TGTGCCAGCAGTCCGGAGACAGCAATGAACACTGAAGCTTTCTTT.

The V and J genes are TRBV19 and TRBJ1-2; D is perhaps TRBD1 (6 bases). The CDR3 runs 13 residues. Trimming removed 5 bases from V and 3 bases from J, with 10 bases in between. Germline CDR1 LNHDA, CDR2 SQIVND (reference sequence). CDR3 loop: CASSEDRYYGYTF. As DNA, the CDR3 is TGTGCCAGTAGTGAGGACAGATACTATGGCTACACCTTC.

V is TRBV2 and J is TRBJ2-5, with a tentative D call TRBD1 (5 bases). The germline V and J ends were trimmed by 8 bases and 5 bases, with 15 bases remaining between them. The germline gives CDR1 SNHLY, CDR2 FYNNEI. The CDR3 sequence is 13 residues long. The CDR3 here is CASANFRVETQYF. The CDR3 nucleotides read TGTGCCAGCGCCAATTTCAGGGTTGAGACCCAGTACTTC.

The V gene is TRBV5-1, the J gene TRBJ2-1; perhaps TRBD2 as D (7 bases). The V gene lost 4 bases and the J gene lost 8 bases, with 10 bases spanning the gap. The CDR3 runs 12 residues. Per the germline V gene, CDR1 is SGHRS and CDR2 is YFSETQ. The CDR3 nucleotides read TGCGCCAGCAGCGGGAGGGGGGATGAGCAGTTCTTC. Its translation: CASSGRGDEQFF.

This chain connects TRBV7-9 to TRBJ2-1; D remains ambiguous. This CDR3 comprises 11 residues. The V end was cut by 5 bases, the J end by 9 bases, with 8 bases between. Germline assignment: CDR1 SEHNR and CDR2 FQNEAQ (reference sequence). The CDR3 region has the DNA TGTGCCAGCAGCATCTCCAGTGAGCAGTTCTTC. The encoded protein is CASSISSEQFF.